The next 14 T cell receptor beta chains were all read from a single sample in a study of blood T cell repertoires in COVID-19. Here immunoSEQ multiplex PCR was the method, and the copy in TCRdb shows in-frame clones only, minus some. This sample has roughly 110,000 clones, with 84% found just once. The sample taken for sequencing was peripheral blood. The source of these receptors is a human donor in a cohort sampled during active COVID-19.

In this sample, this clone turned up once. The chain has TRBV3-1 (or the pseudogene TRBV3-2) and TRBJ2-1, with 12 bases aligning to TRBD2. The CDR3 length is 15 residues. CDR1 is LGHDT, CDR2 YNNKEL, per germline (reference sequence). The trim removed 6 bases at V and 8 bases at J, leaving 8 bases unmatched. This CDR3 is CASSPLAGGGHEQFF. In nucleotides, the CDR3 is TGTGCCAGCAGTCCACTAGCGGGAGGAGGGCATGAGCAGTTCTTC.

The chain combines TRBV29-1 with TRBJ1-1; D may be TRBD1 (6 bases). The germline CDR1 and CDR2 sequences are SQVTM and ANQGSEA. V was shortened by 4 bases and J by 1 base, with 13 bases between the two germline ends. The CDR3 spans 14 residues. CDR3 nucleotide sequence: TGCAGCGTTGTGTTACAGGGCGAGAACACTGAAGCTTTCTTT. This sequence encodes CSVVLQGENTEAFF.

CDR3: CASSPPEQTYEQYF. As DNA, the CDR3 is TGCGCCAGCAGCCCCCCGGAGCAAACCTACGAGCAGTACTTC. This sequence joins TRBV5-1 and TRBJ2-7; no clear D. The CDR3 sequence is 14 residues long. CDR1 and CDR2 from the germline V gene are SGHRS and YFSETQ. The germline V and J ends were trimmed by 4 bases and 2 bases, with 13 bases remaining between them.

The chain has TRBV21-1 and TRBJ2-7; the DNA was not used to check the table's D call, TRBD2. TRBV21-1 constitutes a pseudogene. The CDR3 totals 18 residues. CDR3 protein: CASSMYVGLDSSTYEQYF. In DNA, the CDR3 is TGTGCCAGCAGCATGTACGTCGGGTTAGACTCATCGACCTACGAGCAGTACTTC.

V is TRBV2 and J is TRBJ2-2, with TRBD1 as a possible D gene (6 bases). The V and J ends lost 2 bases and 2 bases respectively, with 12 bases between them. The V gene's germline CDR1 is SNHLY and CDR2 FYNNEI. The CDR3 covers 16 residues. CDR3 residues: CASSELGRGNTGELFF. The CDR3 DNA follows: TGTGCCAGCAGTGAATTGGGCAGGGGCAACACCGGGGAGCTGTTTTTT.

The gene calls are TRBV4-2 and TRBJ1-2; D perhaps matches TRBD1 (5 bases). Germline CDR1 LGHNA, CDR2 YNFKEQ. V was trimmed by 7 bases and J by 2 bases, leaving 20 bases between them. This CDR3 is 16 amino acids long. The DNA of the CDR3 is TGTGCCAGCACCTTTACCCGGGGGGAAGGGAACTATGGCTACACCTTC. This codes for CASTFTRGEGNYGYTF.

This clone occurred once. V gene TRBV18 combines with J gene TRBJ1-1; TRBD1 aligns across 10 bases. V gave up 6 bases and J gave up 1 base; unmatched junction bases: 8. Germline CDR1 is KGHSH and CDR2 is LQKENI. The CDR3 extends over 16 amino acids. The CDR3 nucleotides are TGTGCCAGCTCCCAACGACAGGGGGCCCGGAACACTGAAGCTTTCTTT. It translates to CASSQRQGARNTEAFF.

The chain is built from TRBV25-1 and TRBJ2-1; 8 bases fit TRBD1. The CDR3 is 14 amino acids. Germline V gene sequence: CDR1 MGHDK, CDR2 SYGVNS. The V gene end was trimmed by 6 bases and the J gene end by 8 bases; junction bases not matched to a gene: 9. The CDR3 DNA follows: TGTGCCAGCAGCTTCCGGGACAGGATTGATGAGCAGTTCTTC. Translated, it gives CASSFRDRIDEQFF.

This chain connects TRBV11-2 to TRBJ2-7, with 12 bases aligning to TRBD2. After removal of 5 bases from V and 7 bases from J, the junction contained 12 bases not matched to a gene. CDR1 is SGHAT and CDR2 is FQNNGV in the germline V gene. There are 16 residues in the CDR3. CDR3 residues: CASSRTSTSGSWEQYV. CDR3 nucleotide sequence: TGTGCCAGCAGCCGAACTTCGACTAGCGGGAGTTGGGAGCAGTACGTC.

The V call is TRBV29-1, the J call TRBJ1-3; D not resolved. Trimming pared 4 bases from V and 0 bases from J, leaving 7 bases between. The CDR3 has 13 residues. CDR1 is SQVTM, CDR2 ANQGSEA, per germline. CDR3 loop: CSVVIDSGNTIYF. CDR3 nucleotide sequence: TGCAGCGTTGTTATAGACTCTGGAAACACCATATATTTT.

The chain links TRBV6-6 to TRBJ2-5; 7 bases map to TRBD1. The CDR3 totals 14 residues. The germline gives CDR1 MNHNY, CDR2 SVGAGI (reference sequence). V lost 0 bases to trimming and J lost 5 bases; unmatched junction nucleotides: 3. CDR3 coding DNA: TGTGCCAGCAGTTACTCGACAGGGAGTGAGACCCAGTACTTC. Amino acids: CASSYSTGSETQYF.

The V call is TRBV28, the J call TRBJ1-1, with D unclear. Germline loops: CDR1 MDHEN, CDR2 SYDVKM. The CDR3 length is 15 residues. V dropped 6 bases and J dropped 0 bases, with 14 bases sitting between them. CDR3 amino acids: CASSQWSVLNTEAFF. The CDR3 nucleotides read TGTGCCAGCAGCCAATGGTCAGTACTGAACACTGAAGCTTTCTTT. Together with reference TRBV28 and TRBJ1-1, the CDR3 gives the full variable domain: DVKVTQSSRYLVKRTGEKVFLECVQDMDHENMFWYRQDPGLGLRLIYFSYDVKMKEKGDIPEGYSVSREKKERFSLILESASTNQTSMYLCASSQWSVLNTEAFFGQGTRLTVV.

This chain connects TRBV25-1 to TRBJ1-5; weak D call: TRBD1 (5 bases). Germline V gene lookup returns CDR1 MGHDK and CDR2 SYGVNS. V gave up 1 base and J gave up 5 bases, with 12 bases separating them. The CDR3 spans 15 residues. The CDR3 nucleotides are TGTGCCAGCAGTGAATCGGGGGTCTGGGATCAGCCCCAGCATTTT. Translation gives CASSESGVWDQPQHF.

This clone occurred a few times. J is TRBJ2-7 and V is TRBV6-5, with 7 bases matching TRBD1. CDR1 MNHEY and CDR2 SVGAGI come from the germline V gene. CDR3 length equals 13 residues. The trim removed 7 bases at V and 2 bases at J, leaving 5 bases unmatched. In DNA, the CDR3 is TGTGCCAGCAAATTACAGGGGACCTACGAGCAGTACGTC. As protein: CASKLQGTYEQYV.